This T cell receptor beta chain was documented in a study of T cells of healthy individuals. The length of the CDR3 is 14 residues. V gave up 6 bases and J gave up 0 bases, with 13 bases separating them. The germline gives CDR1 SQVTM, CDR2 ANQGSEA. TCRdb used MiXCR to reprocess the 5' RACE reads, holding one entry per CDR3 protein. The repertoire holds nearly 100,000 distinct CDR3 sequences, with 17% as singletons. The V and J genes are TRBV29-1 and TRBJ2-3; D is perhaps TRBD2 (5 bases). This TCR came from a human donor in good health. The CDR3 sequence is CSVARASSTDTQYF. CDR3 DNA: TGCAGCGTCGCGCGGGCCAGCAGCACAGATACGCAGTATTTT.